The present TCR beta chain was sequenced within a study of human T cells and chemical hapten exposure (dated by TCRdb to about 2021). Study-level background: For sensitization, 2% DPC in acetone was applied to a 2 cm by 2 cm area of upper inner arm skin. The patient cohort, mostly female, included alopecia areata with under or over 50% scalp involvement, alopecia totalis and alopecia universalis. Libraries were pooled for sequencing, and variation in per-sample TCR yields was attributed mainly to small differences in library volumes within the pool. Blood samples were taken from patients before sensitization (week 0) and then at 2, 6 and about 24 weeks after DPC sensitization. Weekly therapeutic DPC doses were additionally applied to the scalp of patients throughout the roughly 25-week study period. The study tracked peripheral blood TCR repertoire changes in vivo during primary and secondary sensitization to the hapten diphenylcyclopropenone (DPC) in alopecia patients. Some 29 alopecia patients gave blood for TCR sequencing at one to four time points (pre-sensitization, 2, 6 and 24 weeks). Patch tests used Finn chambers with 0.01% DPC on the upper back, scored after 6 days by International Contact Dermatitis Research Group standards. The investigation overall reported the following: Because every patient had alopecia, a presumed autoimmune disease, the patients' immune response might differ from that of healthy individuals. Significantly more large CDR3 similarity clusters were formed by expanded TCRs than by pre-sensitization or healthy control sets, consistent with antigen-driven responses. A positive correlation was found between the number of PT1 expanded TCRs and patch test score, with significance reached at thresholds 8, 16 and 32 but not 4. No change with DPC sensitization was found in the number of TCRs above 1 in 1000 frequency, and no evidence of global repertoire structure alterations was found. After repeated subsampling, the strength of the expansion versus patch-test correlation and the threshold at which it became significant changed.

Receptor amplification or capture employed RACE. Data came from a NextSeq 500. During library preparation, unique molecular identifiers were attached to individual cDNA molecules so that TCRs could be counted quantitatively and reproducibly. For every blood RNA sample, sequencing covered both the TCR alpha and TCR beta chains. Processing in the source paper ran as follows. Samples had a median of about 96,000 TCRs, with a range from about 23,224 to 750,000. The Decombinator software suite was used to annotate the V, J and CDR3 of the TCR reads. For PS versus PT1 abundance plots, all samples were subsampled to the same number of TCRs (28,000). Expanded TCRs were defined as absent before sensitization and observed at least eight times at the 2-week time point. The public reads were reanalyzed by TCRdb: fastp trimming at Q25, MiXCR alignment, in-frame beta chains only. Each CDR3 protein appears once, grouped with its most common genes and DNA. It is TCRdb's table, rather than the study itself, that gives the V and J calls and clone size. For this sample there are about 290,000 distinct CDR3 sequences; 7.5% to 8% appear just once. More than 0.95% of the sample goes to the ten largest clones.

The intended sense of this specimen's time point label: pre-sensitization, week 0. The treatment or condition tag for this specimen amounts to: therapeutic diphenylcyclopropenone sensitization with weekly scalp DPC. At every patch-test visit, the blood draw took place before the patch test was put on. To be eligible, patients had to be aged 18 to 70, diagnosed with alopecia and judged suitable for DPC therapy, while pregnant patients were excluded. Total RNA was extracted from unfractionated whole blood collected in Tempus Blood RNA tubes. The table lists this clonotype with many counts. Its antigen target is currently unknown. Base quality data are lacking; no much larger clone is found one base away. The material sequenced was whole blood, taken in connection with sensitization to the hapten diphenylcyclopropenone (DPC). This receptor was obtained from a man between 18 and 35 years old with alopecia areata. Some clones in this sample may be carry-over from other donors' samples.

The CDR3 in this case is CSAPGTSGAEAFF. Read as DNA, the sequence is TGCAGCGCCCCGGGGACCTCAGGTGCTGAAGCTTTCTTT. The chain is made from TRBV29-1 and TRBJ1-1, and perhaps TRBD1 as D gene, on 5 matching bases. For CDR1 and CDR2, the germline V gene lists SQVTM and ANQGSEA. V is shortened by 7 bases, J by 6 bases, and the region joining them spans 18 bases. There are 13 amino acids in the CDR3, from cysteine to phenylalanine inclusive. The kept DNA is CDR3 alone, 39 bases in frame from the first base.